This entry is about one T cell receptor beta chain. Its antigen is not known. The junction differs from germline at one of its ends, possibly a read error. The study ran its PCR with 60 Vbeta and 13 Jbeta primers. Some clones are missing from TCRdb's copy, which holds only in-frame ones; the method was immunoSEQ multiplex PCR. Counted here are approximately 100,000 clones, around 62% occurring once; the ten biggest clones make up 3% to 4%. The data were taken from a study of cytomegalovirus exposure and HLA in healthy donors. Findings of the study overall: Most of the TCR beta V segments (in an earlier analysis) were productive either about 87% or about 30% of the time. With later analysis, a missense DCLRE1C variant became linked to TCR beta V- and J-gene trimming. HLA-A and HLA-B allele assignments for most subjects were reportedly predicted accurately using TCR beta sequences.

Per the germline V gene, CDR1 is GTSNPN and CDR2 is SVGIG (reference sequence). This CDR3 has 17 amino acids. This receptor was obtained from a man younger than 40 in good health and CMV-seropositive. Sequenced material: PBMCs. The V and J genes are TRBV30 and TRBJ2-7; 7 nucleotides align to TRBD1. CDR3 protein: CAWGVTTGQSEPYEQYF. The DNA for the CDR3 is TGTGCCTGGGGTGTTACCACGGGACAGTCCGAACCCTACGAGCAGTACTTC.